The 4 T cell receptor beta chains below were found in one sample sequenced in a study of regulatory T cells in long-lasting Graves disease. Regarding time point: persistent/refractory GD, antithyroid drugs over 5 years with positive TRAb. PBMC RNA was the source of the TCR library. Arm-PCR of CDR3 regions with iRepertoire HTBI primers generated TCR beta libraries. MiXCR, run by TCRdb on the multiplex PCR reads, gives a single entry per CDR3 protein. Of roughly 500,000 distinct CDR3 sequences listed, around a fifth are singletons. The sample in question was peripheral blood mononuclear cells (PBMCs), obtained when the disease was refractory, from a patient treated with antithyroid drugs. The receptors were gathered from a female donor with Graves disease.

This clonotype appeared many times. The chain recombines TRBV2 with TRBJ2-5; 16 nucleotides agree with TRBD2. J gave up 5 bases and V 6 bases, and 12 bases lay outside the gene matches. CDR1 SNHLY and CDR2 FYNNEI come from the germline V gene. This CDR3 spans 18 amino acids. CDR3 nucleotide sequence: TGTGCCAGCAGCGTCCCGGGACTAGCGGGGGGGCCTGTTGAGACCCAGTACTTC. Its translation: CASSVPGLAGGPVETQYF.

This clonotype was picked up a small number of times. The V call is TRBV9, the J call TRBJ1-1; 7 positions agree with TRBD1. Unmatched junction bases numbered 5, after V lost 3 bases and J lost 3 bases. This CDR3 contains 14 residues. CDR1 is SGDLS, CDR2 YYNGEE, per germline. Here the CDR3 reads CASSETDRDTEAFF. Here the CDR3 DNA reads TGTGCCAGCAGCGAGACCGACAGGGACACTGAAGCTTTCTTT.

This chain links TRBV19 with TRBJ2-2; TRBD2 agrees at 8 bases. CDR3 length: 16 amino acids. The germline gives CDR1 LNHDA, CDR2 SQIVND (reference sequence). With 4 bases clipped from V and 2 bases from J, the junction kept 6 bases outside the gene matches. DNA for the CDR3: TGTGCCAGTAGTACCTCAGCGGGAGTTAACACCGGGGAGCTGTTTTTT. Amino acid sequence: CASSTSAGVNTGELFF.

This clonotype was observed many times. The gene calls are TRBV20-1 and TRBJ2-5, with TRBD2 identical over 8 bases. J lost 0 bases, V lost 6 bases, and 9 bases had no gene match. Germline V lookup: CDR1 DFQATT, CDR2 SNEGSKA (reference sequence). The CDR3 totals 15 residues. CDR3 bases: TGCAGTGCGTCGGGGGCTAGCGGGTACCAAGAGACCCAGTACTTC. This codes for CSASGASGYQETQYF.